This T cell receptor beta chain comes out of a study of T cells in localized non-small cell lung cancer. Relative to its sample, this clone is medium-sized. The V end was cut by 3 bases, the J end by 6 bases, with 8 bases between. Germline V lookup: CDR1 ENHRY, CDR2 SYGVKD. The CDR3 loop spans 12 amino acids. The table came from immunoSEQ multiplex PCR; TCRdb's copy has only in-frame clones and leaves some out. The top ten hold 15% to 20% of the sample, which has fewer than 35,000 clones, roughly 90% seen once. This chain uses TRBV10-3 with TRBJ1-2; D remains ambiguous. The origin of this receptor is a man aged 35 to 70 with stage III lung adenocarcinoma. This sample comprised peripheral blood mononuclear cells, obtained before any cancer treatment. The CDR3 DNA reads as TGTGCCATCAGTGATACAGCGGATGGCTACACCTTC. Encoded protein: CAISDTADGYTF.